The rows below give T cell receptor beta chains drawn from one sample of a study of blood T cell repertoires in COVID-19. Clones were read by immunoSEQ multiplex PCR, and TCRdb kept only the in-frame ones, dropping some. The data show tens of thousands of clones, about 87% seen once. Sequenced input: peripheral blood. The receptors come from a woman in her 70s with acute or convalescent COVID-19. Both conserved end residues are part of each CDR3. D genes are given only for firm matches. The listing skips clone size in some rows; elsewhere it reads once, few, many or a size class.

V gene	D gene	J gene	clone size	CDR3 protein	CDR3 DNA
TRBV6-2/TRBV6-3	NA	TRBJ2-3	NA	CASSYSRGTDTQYF	TGTGCCAGCAGTTACTCGAGGGGGACAGATACGCAGTATTTT
TRBV6-6	NA	TRBJ1-1	NA	CASSRTRKNTEAFF	TGTGCCAGCAGTAGGACACGGAAGAACACTGAAGCTTTCTTT
TRBV5-4	TRBD2	TRBJ2-7	NA	CASSSGKRDVLEQYF	TGTGCCAGCAGCTCGGGGAAGCGGGATGTTTTGGAGCAGTACTTC
TRBV19	NA	TRBJ2-5	NA	CASSIRGPRGQETQYF	TGTGCCAGTAGTATACGGGGTCCCCGAGGCCAAGAGACCCAGTACTTC
TRBV7-9	NA	TRBJ2-3	NA	CASSLAPPGLRTDTQYF	TGTGCCAGCAGCCTTGCCCCACCGGGACTTCGCACAGATACGCAGTATTTT
TRBV9	NA	TRBJ2-7	NA	CASSVSPRTATYEQYF	TGTGCCAGCAGCGTAAGTCCCAGGACAGCCACCTACGAGCAGTACTTC
TRBV6-6	NA	TRBJ1-3	NA	CASSPAGRGNTIYF	TGTGCCAGCAGCCCCGCGGGGAGAGGAAACACCATATATTTT
TRBV7-2	NA	TRBJ2-5	NA	CASSSFETQYF	TGTGCCAGCAGCTCTTTTGAGACCCAGTACTTC
TRBV19	TRBD2	TRBJ2-1	NA	CASKRSGLAGVGEQFF	TGTGCCAGTAAAAGGAGTGGTCTAGCGGGAGTAGGTGAGCAGTTCTTC
TRBV7-2	NA	TRBJ1-2	few	CASSLDRGNGYGYTF	TGTGCCAGCAGCTTAGATCGGGGAAATGGCTATGGCTACACCTTC
TRBV6-5	TRBD1	TRBJ2-7	NA	CASSLDRAYEQYF	TGTGCCAGCAGCCTTGACAGGGCCTACGAGCAGTACTTC
TRBV19	NA	TRBJ1-5	NA	CASTPSKAANQPQHF	TGTGCCAGTACCCCCTCGAAGGCGGCAAATCAGCCCCAGCATTTT
TRBV9	NA	TRBJ1-1	NA	CASSPRRSTEAFF	TGTGCCAGCAGCCCCCGGAGAAGCACTGAAGCTTTCTTT
TRBV27	TRBD1	TRBJ1-5	NA	CASSSGTGGDQPQHF	TGTGCCAGCAGTTCCGGGACAGGGGGCGATCAGCCCCAGCATTTT
TRBV2	TRBD2	TRBJ2-3	NA	CASSPSGLAGAYTQYF	TGTGCCAGCAGTCCCTCGGGACTAGCGGGAGCGTATACGCAGTATTTT
TRBV6-5	TRBD1	TRBJ1-2	NA	CASSYSQQGNYGYTF	TGTGCCAGCAGTTACTCGCAACAGGGGAACTATGGCTACACCTTC
TRBV28	NA	TRBJ2-6	once	CASRSTGSGANVLTF	TGTGCCAGCAGGTCCACAGGGTCTGGGGCCAACGTCCTGACTTTC
TRBV5-4	NA	TRBJ1-2	medium-sized	CASSWATENYGYTF	TGTGCCAGCAGCTGGGCGACAGAGAACTATGGCTACACCTTC
TRBV11-2	TRBD1	TRBJ1-5	NA	CASSPGQGQPQHF	TGTGCCAGCAGCCCCGGACAGGGCCAGCCCCAGCATTTT
TRBV30	NA	TRBJ2-7	few	CAWSASDLVQYF	TGTGCCTGGAGTGCCTCAGACCTAGTGCAGTACTTC
TRBV19	TRBD1	TRBJ1-4	NA	CASTTDRARGEKLFF	TGTGCCAGCACTACGGACAGGGCCCGGGGTGAAAAACTGTTTTTT
TRBV30	NA	TRBJ2-3	NA	CAWSVLQGLTDTQYF	TGTGCCTGGAGTGTACTCCAGGGGCTCACAGATACGCAGTATTTT
TRBV28	NA	TRBJ1-5	NA	CASSQAYQPQHF	TGTGCCAGCAGTCAAGCTTATCAGCCCCAGCATTTT
TRBV24-1	TRBD1	TRBJ1-5	few	CATSASGTGANQPQHF	TGTGCCACCAGTGCCTCGGGGACAGGGGCTAATCAGCCCCAGCATTTT
TRBV28	TRBD1	TRBJ1-3	NA	CASSTRTGRSGNTIYF	TGTGCCAGCAGTACCCGGACAGGCCGCTCTGGAAACACCATATATTTT
TRBV11-2	TRBD1	TRBJ2-5	NA	CASSLGDRLGEETQYF	TGTGCCAGCAGCTTAGGGGACAGATTGGGGGAAGAGACCCAGTACTTC
TRBV28	NA	TRBJ1-5	NA	CASSSGTGTTRSQPQHF	TGTGCCAGCAGTTCCGGAACCGGGACAACCCGGAGTCAGCCCCAGCATTTT
TRBV2	TRBD1	TRBJ2-7	NA	CASNTKGQFIYEQYF	TGTGCCAGCAATACAAAGGGACAGTTTATCTACGAGCAGTACTTC